This passage covers 15 T cell receptor beta chains from one sample sequenced in a study of cytotoxic CD8 clonotypes in ibrutinib-treated CLL. Here immunoSEQ multiplex PCR was the method, and the copy in TCRdb shows in-frame clones only, minus some. The table lists approximately 320,000 clones, around 66% of them singletons. The sample here was PBMCs, taken after 36 months of ibrutinib treatment. These receptors were obtained from a human donor with chronic lymphocytic leukemia.

This clone was detected only once. The chain couples TRBV7-3 to TRBJ2-7, with D possibly matching TRBD1 (5 bases). Germline V CDR1 and CDR2: SGHTA, FQGTGA. The V end lost 1 base, the J end lost 5 bases, and 12 bases lay between the germline ends. The length of the CDR3 is 14 residues. CDR3 DNA: TGTGCCAGCAGCTTAATGTCGCAGGGCCACGAGCAGTACTTC. This gives the protein CASSLMSQGHEQYF.

The chain is built from TRBV5-1 and TRBJ2-7; 7 bases line up with TRBD1. The V gene's germline CDR1 is SGHRS and CDR2 YFSETQ. Trimming at V came to 2 bases and at J to 3 bases, leaving 11 bases not matched to a gene. This CDR3 has 16 amino acids. The CDR3 DNA is TGCGCCAGCAGCTTCTCTCCAGCACAGGGGCGCTACGAGCAGTACTTC. Its protein product is CASSFSPAQGRYEQYF.

This clone has just a few counts. J is TRBJ1-2 and V is TRBV18; D is possibly TRBD1 (6 bases). Germline assignment: CDR1 KGHSH and CDR2 LQKENI. Trimming shortened V by 5 bases and J by 0 bases, and 16 bases separated the two germline ends. CDR3 length: 16 amino acids. The CDR3 nucleotides read TGTGCCAGCTCAACTGACAGGCCACCTACTAACTATGGCTACACCTTC. This encodes CASSTDRPPTNYGYTF.

This clone has a handful of counts. The chain uses TRBV14 and TRBJ2-2; tentative D call: TRBD2 (5 bases). The ends were cut back, 2 bases at V and 12 bases at J, with 16 bases in the middle. This CDR3 is built from 14 residues. Germline V gene lookup returns CDR1 SGHDN and CDR2 FVKESK. Here the CDR3 DNA reads TGTGCCAGCAGCCAACTTCCTAGCAGCCTCCAGCTGTTTTTT. Encoded protein: CASSQLPSSLQLFF.

Here the CDR3 reads CASSLAVGGAFF. DNA of the CDR3: TGTGCCAGCAGCTTAGCCGTGGGTGGGGCTTTCTTT. The V and J genes are TRBV7-2 and TRBJ1-1; D uncertain. CDR1 is SGHTA, CDR2 FQGNSA, per germline. The CDR3 is 12 residues long. V lost 0 bases and J lost 11, with 10 bases in between.

CDR3 DNA sequence: TGTGCCAGCAGTTACGCCTCAGGGTCCCCAGCTTTCTTT. This translates into CASSYASGSPAFF. The chain is built from TRBV6-5 and TRBJ1-1, with a possible D match to TRBD1 (5 bases). This CDR3 is 13 amino acids long. Trimming removed 2 bases from V and 10 bases from J, with 14 bases in between. From germline, CDR1 is MNHEY and CDR2 SVGAGI.

The V and J genes are TRBV10-1 and TRBJ1-6, with a tentative D call TRBD1 (5 bases). CDR1 WNHNN and CDR2 SYGVQD come from the germline V gene (reference sequence). This CDR3 is built from 15 residues. Trimming stripped 4 bases from V and 10 bases from J, with 17 bases between. In nucleotides, the CDR3 is TGCGCCAGCAGTGCGACAGCCTCTGCCAACTCACCCCTCCACTTT. It encodes CASSATASANSPLHF.

V gene TRBV7-8 combines with J gene TRBJ1-2, with D unclear. Per germline, CDR1 SGHVS and CDR2 FQNEAQ. The CDR3 runs to 14 residues. The V gene lost 1 base and the J gene lost 2 bases, with 8 bases spanning the gap. The CDR3 region is CASSLGRGNYGYTF. The CDR3, as DNA: TGTGCCAGCAGCTTAGGTCGGGGAAACTATGGCTACACCTTC.

The DNA of the CDR3 is TGCGCCAGCAGCTTGGCTAGCGGGAGGGCCGATACGCAGTATTTT. Its translation: CASSLASGRADTQYF. The chain employs TRBV5-1 and TRBJ2-3; TRBD2 agrees at 12 bases. The CDR3 extends over 15 amino acids. Unmatched junction bases numbered 2, after V lost 0 bases and J lost 6 bases. Germline-derived CDR1 and CDR2 are SGHRS and YFSETQ.

The V gene is TRBV28, the J gene TRBJ1-2, with D possibly being TRBD1 (6 bases). The CDR3 totals 14 residues. V was trimmed by 2 bases and J by 5 bases, leaving 12 bases between them. Germline CDR1 reads MDHEN; CDR2 reads SYDVKM. The CDR3 nucleotides are TGTGCCAGCAGTTTAACAGGGTTGTCGTATGGCTACACCTTC. Encoded protein: CASSLTGLSYGYTF.

In its sample, this clone was seen once. V gene TRBV29-1 combines with J gene TRBJ2-2; D remains unclear. The CDR3 has 13 residues. The V and J ends lost 7 bases and 1 base respectively, with 10 bases between them. CDR1 and CDR2 from the germline V gene are SQVTM and ANQGSEA. The DNA of the CDR3 is TGCAGCGGCGCAATTCTGAACACCGGGGAGCTGTTTTTT. Translated, it gives CSGAILNTGELFF.

This clone was seen more than once but under ten times. The V and J genes are TRBV12-5 and TRBJ1-1; D is unclear. CDR3 length: 15 amino acids. Germline V gives CDR1 LGHNT, CDR2 FRNRAP. V lost 4 bases and J 6 bases, leaving 18 bases between the germline ends. Here the CDR3 DNA reads TGTGCTAGTGGTTGGGGTGAGGGCCGAAGGCCTGAAGCTTTCTTT. Protein sequence: CASGWGEGRRPEAFF.

The chain has TRBV5-6 and TRBJ2-4, with 9 nucleotides matching TRBD1. The CDR3 extends over 16 amino acids. V lost 2 bases, J lost 0 bases, and 3 bases stayed unmatched. CDR1 and CDR2 (germline): SGHDT, YYEEEE. The CDR3 coding sequence is TGTGCCAGCAGCTTTCGGACAGGGGTAGCCAAAAACATTCAGTACTTC. This encodes CASSFRTGVAKNIQYF.

V usage is TRBV5-1 and J usage is TRBJ2-7, with D perhaps given as TRBD1 or TRBD2 (5 bases each). Germline V gene data show CDR1 as SGHRS and CDR2 as YFSETQ. CDR3 length: 12 amino acids. Trimming removed 5 bases from V and 5 bases from J, with 11 bases in between. CDR3 nucleotide sequence: TGCGCCAGCAGGAAGGGGACCCACGAGCAGTACTTC. Its protein is CASRKGTHEQYF.

This clone was seen a few times. The rearrangement uses TRBV6-5 and TRBJ2-3; 8 nucleotides align to TRBD1. V shed 8 bases, J shed 1 base, and the junction held 8 bases outside the gene matches. CDR3 length: 15 amino acids. The germline V gene has CDR1 MNHEY and CDR2 SVGAGI. CDR3 amino acids: CASGEQGVGTDTQYF. CDR3 nucleotide sequence: TGTGCCAGCGGGGAACAGGGGGTTGGCACAGATACGCAGTATTTT.